This TCR beta chain was captured by sequencing in a study of blood T cell repertoires in COVID-19. Overall study context: The United States, Italy and Spain were the sources of the acute and convalescent COVID-19 samples.

The CDR3 length is 17 residues. Authors' analysis steps: Cell counts per sample came from amplifying reference gene primers. Only in-frame clones appear in the TCRdb table, and some are missing; sequencing was by immunoSEQ multiplex PCR. V and J calls and clone size come straight from that table; D and trimming were deduced from the DNA. The data show 210,000 or so clones, with over 75% seen just once and approximately 4.6% held by the top ten. The rearrangement uses TRBV12-2 and TRBJ2-2; the table assigns TRBD1, which was not confirmed against the DNA. TRBV12-2 is listed as a pseudogene. The specimen sequenced was PBMCs or T cells enriched from blood (not recorded which). The sequence was collected from a man aged 25-45 years with acute COVID-19. CDR3 sequence (DNA): TGTGCAAGTCGCCACCGGGACAGGGATGGGGACACCGGGGAGCTGTTTTTT. Protein product: CASRHRDRDGDTGELFF.